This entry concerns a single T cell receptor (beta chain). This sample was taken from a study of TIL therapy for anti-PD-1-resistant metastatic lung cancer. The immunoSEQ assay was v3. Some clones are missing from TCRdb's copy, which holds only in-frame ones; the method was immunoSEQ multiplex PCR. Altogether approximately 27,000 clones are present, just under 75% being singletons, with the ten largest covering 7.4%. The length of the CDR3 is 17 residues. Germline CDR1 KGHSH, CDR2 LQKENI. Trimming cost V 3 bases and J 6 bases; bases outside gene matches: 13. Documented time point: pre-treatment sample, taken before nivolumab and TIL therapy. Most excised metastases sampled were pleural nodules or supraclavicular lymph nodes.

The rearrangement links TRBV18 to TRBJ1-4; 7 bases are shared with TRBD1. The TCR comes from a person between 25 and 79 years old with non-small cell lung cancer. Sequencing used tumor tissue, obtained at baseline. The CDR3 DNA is TGTGCCAGCTCACCCCAGGCAGGGGGACGTGGGGATGAAAAACTGTTTTTT. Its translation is CASSPQAGGRGDEKLFF.